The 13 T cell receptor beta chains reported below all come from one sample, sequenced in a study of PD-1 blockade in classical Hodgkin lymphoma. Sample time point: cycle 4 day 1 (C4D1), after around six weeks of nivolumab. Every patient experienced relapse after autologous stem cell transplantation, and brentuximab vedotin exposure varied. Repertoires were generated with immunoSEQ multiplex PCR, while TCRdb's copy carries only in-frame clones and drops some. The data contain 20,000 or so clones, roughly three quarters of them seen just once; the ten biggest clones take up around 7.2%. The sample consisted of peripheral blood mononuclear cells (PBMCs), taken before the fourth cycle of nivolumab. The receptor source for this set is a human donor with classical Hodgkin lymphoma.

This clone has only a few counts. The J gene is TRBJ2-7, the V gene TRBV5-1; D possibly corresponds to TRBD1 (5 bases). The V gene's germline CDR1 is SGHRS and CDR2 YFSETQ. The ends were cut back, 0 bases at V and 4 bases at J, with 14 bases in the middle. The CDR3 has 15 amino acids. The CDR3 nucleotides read TGCGCCAGCAGCTTGGAATGGGGCTTTTCATACGAGCAGTACTTC. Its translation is CASSLEWGFSYEQYF.

CDR3 sequence: CAWSHRESNGYTF. The CDR3, as DNA: TGTGCCTGGAGTCACAGGGAGTCAAATGGCTACACCTTC. This chain connects TRBV30 to TRBJ1-2; the D gene is possibly TRBD1 (6 bases). Germline-derived CDR1 and CDR2 are GTSNPN and SVGIG (reference sequence). Trimming took 2 bases from V and 6 from J, leaving 13 bases between them. The CDR3 loop spans 13 amino acids.

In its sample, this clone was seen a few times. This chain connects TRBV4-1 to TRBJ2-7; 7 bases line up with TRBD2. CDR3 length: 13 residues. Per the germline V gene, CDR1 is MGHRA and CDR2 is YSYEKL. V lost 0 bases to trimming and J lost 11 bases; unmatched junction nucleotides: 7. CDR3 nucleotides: TGCGCCAGCAGCCAAGATGGATGGGGGGGGAAGTACTTC. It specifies CASSQDGWGGKYF.

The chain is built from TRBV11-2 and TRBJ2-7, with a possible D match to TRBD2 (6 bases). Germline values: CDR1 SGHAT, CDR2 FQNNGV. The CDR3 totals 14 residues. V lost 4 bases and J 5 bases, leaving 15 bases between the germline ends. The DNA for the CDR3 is TGTGCCAGCAGCTCAACTAGCCGGGCCCACGAGCAGTACTTC. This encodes CASSSTSRAHEQYF.

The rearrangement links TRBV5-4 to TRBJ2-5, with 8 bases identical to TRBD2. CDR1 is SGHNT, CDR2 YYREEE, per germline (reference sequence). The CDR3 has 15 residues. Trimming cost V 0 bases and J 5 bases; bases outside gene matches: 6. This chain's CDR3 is CASSLERGGGETQYF. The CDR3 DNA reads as TGTGCCAGCAGCTTGGAACGGGGGGGCGGTGAGACCCAGTACTTC.

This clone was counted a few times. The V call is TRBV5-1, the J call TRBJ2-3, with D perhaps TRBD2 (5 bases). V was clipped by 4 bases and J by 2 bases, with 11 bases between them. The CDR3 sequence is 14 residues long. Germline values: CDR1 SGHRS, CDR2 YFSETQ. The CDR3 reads CASSGLKNTDTQYF. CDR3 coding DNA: TGCGCCAGCAGCGGACTCAAAAACACAGATACGCAGTATTTT.

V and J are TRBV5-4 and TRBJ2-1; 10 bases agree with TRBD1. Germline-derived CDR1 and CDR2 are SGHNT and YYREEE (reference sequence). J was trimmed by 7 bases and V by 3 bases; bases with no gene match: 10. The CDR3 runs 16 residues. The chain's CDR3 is CASSSGIDRGHNEQFF. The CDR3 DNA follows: TGTGCCAGCAGCTCGGGGATCGACAGGGGGCATAATGAGCAGTTCTTC.

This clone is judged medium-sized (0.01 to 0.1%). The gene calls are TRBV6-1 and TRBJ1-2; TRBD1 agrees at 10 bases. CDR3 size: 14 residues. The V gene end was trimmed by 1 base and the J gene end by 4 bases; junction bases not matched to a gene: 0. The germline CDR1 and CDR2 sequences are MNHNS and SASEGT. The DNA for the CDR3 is TGTGCCAGCAGTGAAGGGACAGGGGGCTATGGCTACACCTTC. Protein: CASSEGTGGYGYTF.

For the CDR3, the DNA is TGTGCCAGCAGTTTTCCCCTTAGTTACGAGCAGTACTTC. Protein: CASSFPLSYEQYF. The chain uses TRBV2 and TRBJ2-7, with no clear D. The V gene's germline CDR1 is SNHLY and CDR2 FYNNEI. CDR3 length: 13 residues. Trimming removed 5 bases from V and 4 bases from J, with 12 bases in between.

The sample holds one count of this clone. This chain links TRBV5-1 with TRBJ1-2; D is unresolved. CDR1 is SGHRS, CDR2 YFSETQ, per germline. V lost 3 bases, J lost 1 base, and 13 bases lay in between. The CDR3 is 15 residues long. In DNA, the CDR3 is TGCGCCAGCAGCTCAACCGGGTCTTTTAACTATGGCTACACCTTC. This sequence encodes CASSSTGSFNYGYTF.

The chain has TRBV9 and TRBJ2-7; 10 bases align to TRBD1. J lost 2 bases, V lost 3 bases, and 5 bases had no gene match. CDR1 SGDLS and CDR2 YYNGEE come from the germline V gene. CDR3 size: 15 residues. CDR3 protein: CASSAEGQGAYEQYF. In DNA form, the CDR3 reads TGTGCCAGCAGCGCGGAAGGACAGGGGGCCTACGAGCAGTACTTC.

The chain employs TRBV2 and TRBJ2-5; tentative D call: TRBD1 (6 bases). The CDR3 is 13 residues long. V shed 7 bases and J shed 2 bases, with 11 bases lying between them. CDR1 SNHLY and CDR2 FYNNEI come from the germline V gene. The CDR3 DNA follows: TGTGCCAGCAACAGACAGGAGCAAGAGACCCAGTACTTC. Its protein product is CASNRQEQETQYF.

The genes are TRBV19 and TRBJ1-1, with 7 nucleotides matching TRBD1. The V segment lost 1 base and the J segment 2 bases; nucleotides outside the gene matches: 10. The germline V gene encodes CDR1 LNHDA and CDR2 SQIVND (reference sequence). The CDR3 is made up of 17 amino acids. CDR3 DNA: TGTGCCAGTAGTATAGGTCCGGCCGGGACAGTAAACACTGAAGCTTTCTTT. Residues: CASSIGPAGTVNTEAFF.